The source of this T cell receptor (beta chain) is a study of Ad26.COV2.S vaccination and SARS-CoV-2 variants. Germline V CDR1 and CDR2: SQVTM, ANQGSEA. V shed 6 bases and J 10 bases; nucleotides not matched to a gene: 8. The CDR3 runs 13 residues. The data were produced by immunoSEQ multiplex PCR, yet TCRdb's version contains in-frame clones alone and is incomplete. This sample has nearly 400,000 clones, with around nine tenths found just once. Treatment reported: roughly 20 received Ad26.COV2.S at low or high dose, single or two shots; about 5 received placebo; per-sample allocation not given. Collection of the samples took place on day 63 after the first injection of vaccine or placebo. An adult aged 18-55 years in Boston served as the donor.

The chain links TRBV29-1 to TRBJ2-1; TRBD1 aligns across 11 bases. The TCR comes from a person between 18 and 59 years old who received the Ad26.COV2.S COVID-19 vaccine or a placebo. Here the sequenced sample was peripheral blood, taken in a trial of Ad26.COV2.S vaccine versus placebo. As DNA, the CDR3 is TGCAGCGTGGGGGGACAGGGGGTTTTAGAGCAGTTCTTC. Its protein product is CSVGGQGVLEQFF.